A single T cell receptor beta chain is shown here with its context. The record originates from a study of blood T cell repertoires in COVID-19. Original processing notes: Reference gene primer amplification gave nucleated cell count estimates. Generated by immunoSEQ multiplex PCR, the TCRdb table keeps only in-frame clones and is missing some. The V and J calls and clone size were taken over from that table, and D and trimming were inferred from the DNA. In the table there are 130,000 or so clones, more than 70% of which are singletons. Sequencing used peripheral blood. The receptor comes from a man older than 75 with active or convalescent COVID-19.

The CDR3 loop reads CAISESGQGINEQFF. The CDR3 region has the DNA TGTGCCATCAGTGAGTCGGGACAGGGGATCAATGAGCAGTTCTTC. This chain connects TRBV10-3 to TRBJ2-1, with 10 bases aligning to TRBD1. From germline, CDR1 is ENHRY and CDR2 SYGVKD. CDR3 size: 15 residues. The V and J ends lost 0 bases and 6 bases, in that order; junction bases with no gene match: 2.